The T cell receptor beta chain under discussion was sequenced for a study of glioma-infiltrating T cells (dated by TCRdb to the mid-2010s). Notes on the research overall: Sequencing of TCR alpha- and beta-chain repertoires was performed on glioma tissue, on non-neoplastic brain tissue, and on matched peripheral blood mononuclear cells. To measure divergence between tissue and blood T-cell populations, each tissue-infiltrating repertoire was compared with the peripheral blood repertoire of the same patient. Three low-grade glioma patients, about eight primary glioblastoma patients and three non-glioma patients contributing non-neoplastic brain tissue were included in the paired cohort.

With regard to this clonotype: Its binding antigen is unknown. No base quality values were provided; no much bigger clone lies one nucleotide off.

The iRepertoire nested amplicon-rescue multiplex PCR (arm-PCR) platform was used to amplify TCR alpha and beta CDR3 regions from RNA. One-step reverse transcription and amplification used about 85-450 ng of tissue mRNA or PBMC total RNA as input. Following bead purification, Illumina adapters were added through a secondary multiplex PCR, and the libraries were then gel-purified between 200 and 400 bp. Libraries carried internal 6-nucleotide barcodes used for demultiplexing. Libraries were sequenced on an Illumina MiSeq with 2x220 or 2x250 nucleotide paired-end reads. As for the authors' bioinformatics: FLASH 1.2.11 was used to merge paired reads, and BWA-MEM then aligned the reads to the GRCh37 human genome before TRA and TRB reads were extracted. For V and J assignment, an IMGT-derived reference of cassette sequences and CDR3 motifs that included pseudogenes was used. Reads were translated in three frames, and productive CDR3s were defined as those with a C...FGXG motif and no stop codons. Unique combinations of V-J cassette pair and CDR3 amino acid sequence were defined as clonotypes. Reads were filtered by Hamming distance, with the threshold set by the sequence error rate of each sample in mapped regions. TCRdb passed the public sequencing reads through fastp at Q25 and MiXCR, retaining productive beta sequences. CDR3 protein duplicates are merged, each entry listing the most common genes and DNA. These V and J calls are TCRdb output, not the study's own analysis. In this sample the table shows 150,000 or so distinct CDR3 sequences, about two fifths of which occur a single time. Of the sample, roughly 20% is held by the ten largest clones.

CDR1 SNHLY and CDR2 FYNNEI were looked up in the germline V gene. V is clipped by 8 bases and J by 7 bases, and the sequence between their germline boundaries is 9 bases long. Counted from cysteine to phenylalanine, this CDR3 has 11 amino acids. Kept here is only the CDR3 DNA, which spans 33 bases and is read in frame from base 1. Study-wide conclusions, independent of this receptor: Group comparisons rested on small numbers: three non-neoplastic, three low-grade glioma and fewer than ten glioblastoma patients. In non-neoplastic patients, VJ-independent divergence between tissue and blood fell below expectation, whereas in all gliomas, and especially in low-grade gliomas, the divergence rose above expectation. Very few CDR3 sequences were shared between tissue and blood, attributed to high CDR3 diversity and limited sampling.

The sequence was obtained from a human donor with low-grade glioma or glioblastoma, undergoing nonglioma brain surgery, or in good health (not recorded which). Material: glioma tissue, nonneoplastic brain tissue, or PBMCs (not recorded which). The chain uses TRBV2 and TRBJ2-1, with the D segment possibly TRBD1 or TRBD2, each aligning over 5 bases. DNA sequence: TGTGCCAGCGGCGAGGGGAATGAGCAGTTCTTC. The resulting protein is CASGEGNEQFF.